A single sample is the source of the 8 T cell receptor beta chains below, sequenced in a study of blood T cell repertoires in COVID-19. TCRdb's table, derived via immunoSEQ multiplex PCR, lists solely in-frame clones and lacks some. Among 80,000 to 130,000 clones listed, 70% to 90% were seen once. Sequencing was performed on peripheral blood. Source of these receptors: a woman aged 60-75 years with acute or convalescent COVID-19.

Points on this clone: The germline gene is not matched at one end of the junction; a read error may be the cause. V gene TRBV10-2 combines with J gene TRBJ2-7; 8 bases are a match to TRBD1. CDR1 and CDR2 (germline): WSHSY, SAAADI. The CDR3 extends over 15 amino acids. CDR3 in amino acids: CASSETTGVSNEQYF. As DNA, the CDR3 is TGCGCCAGCAGTGAGACGACAGGGGTCTCCAACGAGCAGTACTTC.

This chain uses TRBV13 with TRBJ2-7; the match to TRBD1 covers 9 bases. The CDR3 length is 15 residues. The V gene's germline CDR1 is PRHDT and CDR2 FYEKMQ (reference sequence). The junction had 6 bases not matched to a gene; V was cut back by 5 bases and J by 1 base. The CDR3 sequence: CASSPPGQGSYEQYF. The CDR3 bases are TGTGCCAGCAGCCCGCCGGGACAGGGTTCCTACGAGCAGTACTTC.

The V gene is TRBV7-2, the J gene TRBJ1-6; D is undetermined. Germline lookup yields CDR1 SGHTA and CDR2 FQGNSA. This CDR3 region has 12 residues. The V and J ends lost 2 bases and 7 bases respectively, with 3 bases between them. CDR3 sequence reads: CASSLQNSPLHF. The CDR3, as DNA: TGTGCCAGCAGCTTACAGAATTCACCCCTCCACTTT.

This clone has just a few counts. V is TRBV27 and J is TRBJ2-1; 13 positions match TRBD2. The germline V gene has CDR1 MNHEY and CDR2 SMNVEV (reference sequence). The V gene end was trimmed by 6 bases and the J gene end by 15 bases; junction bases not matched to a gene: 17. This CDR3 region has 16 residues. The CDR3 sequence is CASSPTRATSGRGRFF. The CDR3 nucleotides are TGTGCCAGCAGCCCGACCAGGGCAACTAGCGGGAGGGGGAGGTTCTTC.

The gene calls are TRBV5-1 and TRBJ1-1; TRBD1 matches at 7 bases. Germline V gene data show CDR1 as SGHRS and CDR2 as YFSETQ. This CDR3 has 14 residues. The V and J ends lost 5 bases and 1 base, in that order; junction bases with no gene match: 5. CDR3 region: CASRQRGPNTEAFF. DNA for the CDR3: TGCGCCAGCAGGCAGAGGGGGCCGAACACTGAAGCTTTCTTT.

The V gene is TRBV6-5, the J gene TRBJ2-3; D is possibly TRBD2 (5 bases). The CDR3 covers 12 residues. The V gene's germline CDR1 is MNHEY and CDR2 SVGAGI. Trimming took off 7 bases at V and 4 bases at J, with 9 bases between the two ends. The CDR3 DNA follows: TGTGCCAGCATCGGGAATTCAGATACGCAGTATTTT. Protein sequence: CASIGNSDTQYF.

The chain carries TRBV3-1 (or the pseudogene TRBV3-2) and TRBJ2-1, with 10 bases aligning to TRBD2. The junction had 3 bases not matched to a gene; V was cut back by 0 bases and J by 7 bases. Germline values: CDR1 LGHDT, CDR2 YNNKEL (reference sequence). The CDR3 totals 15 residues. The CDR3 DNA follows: TGTGCCAGCAGCCAAGATACACTAGCGGGGAATGAGCAGTTCTTC. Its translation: CASSQDTLAGNEQFF.

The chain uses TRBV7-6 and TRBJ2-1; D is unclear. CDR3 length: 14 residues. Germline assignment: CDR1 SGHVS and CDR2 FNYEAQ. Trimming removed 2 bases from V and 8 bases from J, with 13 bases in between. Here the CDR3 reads CASSLQQAHDEQFF. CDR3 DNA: TGTGCCAGCAGCTTACAGCAGGCCCACGATGAGCAGTTCTTC.